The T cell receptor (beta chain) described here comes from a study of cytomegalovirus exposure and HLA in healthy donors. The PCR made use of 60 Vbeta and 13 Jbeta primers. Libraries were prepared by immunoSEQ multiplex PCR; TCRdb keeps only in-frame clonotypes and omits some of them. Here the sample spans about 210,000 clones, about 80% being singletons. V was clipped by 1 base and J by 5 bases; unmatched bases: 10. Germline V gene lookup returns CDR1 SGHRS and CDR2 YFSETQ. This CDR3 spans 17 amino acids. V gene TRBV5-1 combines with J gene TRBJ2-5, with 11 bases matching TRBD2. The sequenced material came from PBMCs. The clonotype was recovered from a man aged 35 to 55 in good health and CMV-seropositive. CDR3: CASSLLTSGSAGETQYF. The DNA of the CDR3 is TGCGCCAGCAGCTTGTTAACTAGCGGGAGCGCGGGGGAGACCCAGTACTTC.